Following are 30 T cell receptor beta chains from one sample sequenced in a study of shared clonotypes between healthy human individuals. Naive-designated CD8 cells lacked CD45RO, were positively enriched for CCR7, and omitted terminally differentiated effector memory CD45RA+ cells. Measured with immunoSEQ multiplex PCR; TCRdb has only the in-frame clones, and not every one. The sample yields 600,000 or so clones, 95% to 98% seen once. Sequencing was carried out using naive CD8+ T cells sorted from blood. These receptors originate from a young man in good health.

CDR3 DNA sequence: TGTGCCAGCAGTCCAGGGTCGCGTCAGCCCCAGCATTTT. This encodes CASSPGSRQPQHF. This chain links TRBV27 with TRBJ1-5; tentatively, D is TRBD1 (5 bases). This CDR3 region has 13 residues. Germline-derived CDR1 and CDR2 are MNHEY and SMNVEV (reference sequence). The V end lost 5 bases, the J end lost 6 bases, and 11 bases lay between the germline ends.

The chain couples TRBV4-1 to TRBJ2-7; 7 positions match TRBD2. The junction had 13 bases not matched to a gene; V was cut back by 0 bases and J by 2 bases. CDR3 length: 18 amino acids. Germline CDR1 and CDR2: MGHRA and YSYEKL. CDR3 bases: TGCGCCAGCAGCCAAGACGGTGGCCCGGGGGGAACTCCCTACGAGCAGTACTTC. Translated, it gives CASSQDGGPGGTPYEQYF.

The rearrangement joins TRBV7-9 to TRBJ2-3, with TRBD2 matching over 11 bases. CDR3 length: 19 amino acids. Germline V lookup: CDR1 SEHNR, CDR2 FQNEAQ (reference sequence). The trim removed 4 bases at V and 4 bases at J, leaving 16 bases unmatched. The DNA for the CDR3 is TGTGCCAGCAGCTACCTTCGGCAAACTAGCGGGGGTAGCGCAGATACGCAGTATTTT. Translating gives CASSYLRQTSGGSADTQYF.

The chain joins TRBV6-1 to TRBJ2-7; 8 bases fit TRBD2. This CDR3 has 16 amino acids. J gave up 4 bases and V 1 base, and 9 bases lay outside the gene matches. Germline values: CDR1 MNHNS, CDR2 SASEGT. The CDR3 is CASSEGWAGGIYEQYF. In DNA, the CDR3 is TGTGCCAGCAGTGAAGGCTGGGCGGGAGGCATATACGAGCAGTACTTC.

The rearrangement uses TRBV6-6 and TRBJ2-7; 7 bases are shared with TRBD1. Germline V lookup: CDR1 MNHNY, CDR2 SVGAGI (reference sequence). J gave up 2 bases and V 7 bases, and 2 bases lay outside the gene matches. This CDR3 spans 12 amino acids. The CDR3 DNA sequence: TGTGCCAGCATAGGGACAGCCTACGAGCAGTACTTC. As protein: CASIGTAYEQYF.

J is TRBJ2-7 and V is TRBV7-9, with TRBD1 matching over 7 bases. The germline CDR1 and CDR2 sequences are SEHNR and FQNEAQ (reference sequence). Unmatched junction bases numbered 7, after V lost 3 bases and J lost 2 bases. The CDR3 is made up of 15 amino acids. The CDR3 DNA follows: TGTGCCAGCAGCTTTCCCTCGACAGGGACCTACGAGCAGTACTTC. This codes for CASSFPSTGTYEQYF.

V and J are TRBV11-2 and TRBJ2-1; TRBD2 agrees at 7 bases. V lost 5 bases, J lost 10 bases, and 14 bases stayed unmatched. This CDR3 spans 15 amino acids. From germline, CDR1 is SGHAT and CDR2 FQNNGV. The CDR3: CASSLGAGVWKEQFF. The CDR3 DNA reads TGTGCCAGCAGCCTCGGTGCGGGGGTTTGGAAGGAGCAGTTCTTC.

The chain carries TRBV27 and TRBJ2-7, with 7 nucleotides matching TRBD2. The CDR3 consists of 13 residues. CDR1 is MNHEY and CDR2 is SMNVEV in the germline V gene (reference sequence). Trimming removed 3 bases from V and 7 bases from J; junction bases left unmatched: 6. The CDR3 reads CASSLVGGREQYF. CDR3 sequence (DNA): TGTGCCAGCAGTTTGGTGGGAGGGAGGGAGCAGTACTTC.

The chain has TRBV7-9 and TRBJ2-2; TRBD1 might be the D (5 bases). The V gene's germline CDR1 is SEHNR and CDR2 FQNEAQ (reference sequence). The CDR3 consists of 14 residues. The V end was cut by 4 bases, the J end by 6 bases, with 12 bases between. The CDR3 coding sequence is TGTGCCAGCAGCTCAGGGCAGGTGGCCGGGGAGCTGTTTTTT. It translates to CASSSGQVAGELFF. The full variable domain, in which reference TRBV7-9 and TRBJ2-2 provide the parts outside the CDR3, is DTGVSQNPRHKITKRGQNVTFRCDPISEHNRLYWYRQTLGQGPEFLTYFQNEAQLEKSRLLSDRFSAERPKGSFSTLEIQRTEQGDSAMYLCASSSGQVAGELFFGEGSRLTVL.

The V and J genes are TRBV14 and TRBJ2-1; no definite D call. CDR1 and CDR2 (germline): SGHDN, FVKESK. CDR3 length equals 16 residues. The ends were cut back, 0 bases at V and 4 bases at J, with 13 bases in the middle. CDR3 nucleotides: TGTGCCAGCAGCCAAGATAGAGGCGTGGAATACAATGAGCAGTTCTTC. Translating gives CASSQDRGVEYNEQFF.

Here the CDR3 reads CASSPLGETQYF. The CDR3 coding sequence is TGCGCCAGCAGCCCGTTAGGAGAGACCCAGTACTTC. The chain uses TRBV5-1 and TRBJ2-5; D unclear. CDR1 is SGHRS and CDR2 is YFSETQ in the germline V gene. V gave up 4 bases and J gave up 4 bases, with 8 bases separating them. This CDR3 region has 12 residues.

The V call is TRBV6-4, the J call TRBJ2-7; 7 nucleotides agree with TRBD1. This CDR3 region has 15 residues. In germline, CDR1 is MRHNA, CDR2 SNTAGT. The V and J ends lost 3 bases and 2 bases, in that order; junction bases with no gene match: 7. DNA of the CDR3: TGTGCCAGCAGTGAAGGGGTGGGACAGCCCTACGAGCAGTACTTC. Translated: CASSEGVGQPYEQYF.

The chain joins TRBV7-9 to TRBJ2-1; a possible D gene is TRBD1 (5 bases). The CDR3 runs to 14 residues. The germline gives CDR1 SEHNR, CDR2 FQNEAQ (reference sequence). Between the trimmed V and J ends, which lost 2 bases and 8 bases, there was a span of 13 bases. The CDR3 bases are TGTGCCAGCAGCTTAAGGGGCCCGGGCGATGAGCAGTTCTTC. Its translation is CASSLRGPGDEQFF. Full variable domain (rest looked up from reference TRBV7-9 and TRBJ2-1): DTGVSQNPRHKITKRGQNVTFRCDPISEHNRLYWYRQTLGQGPEFLTYFQNEAQLEKSRLLSDRFSAERPKGSFSTLEIQRTEQGDSAMYLCASSLRGPGDEQFFGPGTRLTVL.

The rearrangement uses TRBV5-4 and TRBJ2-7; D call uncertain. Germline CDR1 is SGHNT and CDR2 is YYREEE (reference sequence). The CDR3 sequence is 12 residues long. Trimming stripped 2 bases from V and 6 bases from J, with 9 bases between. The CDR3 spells CASSLPPSEQYF. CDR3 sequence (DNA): TGTGCCAGCAGCTTACCTCCCTCCGAGCAGTACTTC.

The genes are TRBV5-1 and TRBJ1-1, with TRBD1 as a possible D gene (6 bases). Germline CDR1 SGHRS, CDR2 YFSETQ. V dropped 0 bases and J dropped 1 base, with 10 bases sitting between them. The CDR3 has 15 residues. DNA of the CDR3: TGCGCCAGCAGCTTGGGAAACAGGGAGAACACTGAAGCTTTCTTT. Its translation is CASSLGNRENTEAFF.

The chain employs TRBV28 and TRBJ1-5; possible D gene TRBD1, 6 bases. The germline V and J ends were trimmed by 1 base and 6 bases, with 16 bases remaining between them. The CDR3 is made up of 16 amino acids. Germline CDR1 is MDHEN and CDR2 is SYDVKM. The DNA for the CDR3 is TGTGCCAGCAGTTTATCACAGGGAAATGCGCGTCAGCCCCAGCATTTT. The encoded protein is CASSLSQGNARQPQHF.

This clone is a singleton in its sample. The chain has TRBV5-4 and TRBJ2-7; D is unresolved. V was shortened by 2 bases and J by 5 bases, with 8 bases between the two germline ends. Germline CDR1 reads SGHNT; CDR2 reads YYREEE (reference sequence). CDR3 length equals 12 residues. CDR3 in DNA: TGTGCCAGCAGCTTCGGGTGGGACGAGCAGTACTTC. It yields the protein CASSFGWDEQYF.

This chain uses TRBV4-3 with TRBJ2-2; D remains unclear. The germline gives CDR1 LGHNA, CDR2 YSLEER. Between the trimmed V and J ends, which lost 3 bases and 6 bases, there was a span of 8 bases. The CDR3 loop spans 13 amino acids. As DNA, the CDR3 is TGCGCCAGCAGCCAGGTGAATTCCGGGGAGCTGTTTTTT. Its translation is CASSQVNSGELFF.

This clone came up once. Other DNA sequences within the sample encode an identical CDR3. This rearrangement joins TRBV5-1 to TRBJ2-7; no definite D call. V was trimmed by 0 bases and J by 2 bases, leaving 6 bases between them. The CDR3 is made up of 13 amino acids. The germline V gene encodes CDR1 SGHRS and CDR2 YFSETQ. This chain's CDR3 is CASSLGPTYEQYF. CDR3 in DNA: TGCGCCAGCAGCTTGGGTCCAACCTACGAGCAGTACTTC.

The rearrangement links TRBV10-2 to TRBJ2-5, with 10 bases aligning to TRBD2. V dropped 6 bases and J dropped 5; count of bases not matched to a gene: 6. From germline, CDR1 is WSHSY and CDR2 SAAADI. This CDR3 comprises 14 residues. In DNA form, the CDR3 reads TGCGCCAGCAGCCTAGCGGGAGTCTCGGAGACCCAGTACTTC. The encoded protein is CASSLAGVSETQYF.

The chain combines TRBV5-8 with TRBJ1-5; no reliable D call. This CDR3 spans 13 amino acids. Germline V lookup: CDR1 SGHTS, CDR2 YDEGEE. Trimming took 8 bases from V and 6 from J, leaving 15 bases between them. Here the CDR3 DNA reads TGTGCCAGTCGTGGCCCAGAACGTCAGCCCCAGCATTTT. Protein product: CASRGPERQPQHF.

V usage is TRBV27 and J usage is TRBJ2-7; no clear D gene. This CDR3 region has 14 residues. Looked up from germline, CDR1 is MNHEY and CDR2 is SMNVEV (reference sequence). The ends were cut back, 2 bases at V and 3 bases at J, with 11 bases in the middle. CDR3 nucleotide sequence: TGTGCCAGCAGTTTACGGCTAGACGACTACGAGCAGTACTTC. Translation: CASSLRLDDYEQYF.

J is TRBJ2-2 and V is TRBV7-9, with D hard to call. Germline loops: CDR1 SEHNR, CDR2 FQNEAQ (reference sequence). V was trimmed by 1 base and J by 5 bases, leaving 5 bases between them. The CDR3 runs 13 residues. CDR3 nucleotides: TGTGCCAGCAGCTTAGAGCGTACCGGGGAGCTGTTTTTT. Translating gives CASSLERTGELFF.

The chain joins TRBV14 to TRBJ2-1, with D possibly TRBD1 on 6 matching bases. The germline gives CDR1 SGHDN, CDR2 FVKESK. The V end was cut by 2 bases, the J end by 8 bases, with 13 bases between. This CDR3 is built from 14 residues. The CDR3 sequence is CASSQRDNRDEQFF. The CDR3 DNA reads TGTGCCAGCAGCCAAAGGGACAACAGGGATGAGCAGTTCTTC.

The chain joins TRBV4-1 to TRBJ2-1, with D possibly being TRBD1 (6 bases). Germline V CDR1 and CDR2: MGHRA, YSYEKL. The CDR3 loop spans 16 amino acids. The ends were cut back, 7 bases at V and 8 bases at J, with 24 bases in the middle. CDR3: CASTYRDNPGRHEQFF. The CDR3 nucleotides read TGCGCCAGCACCTACCGGGACAACCCAGGGCGGCATGAGCAGTTCTTC.

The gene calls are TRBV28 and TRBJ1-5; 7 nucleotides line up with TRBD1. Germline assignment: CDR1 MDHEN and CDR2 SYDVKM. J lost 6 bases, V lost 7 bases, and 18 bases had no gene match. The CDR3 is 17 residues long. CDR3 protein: CASTGEGGRFLGQPQHF. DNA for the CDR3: TGTGCCAGCACGGGGGAAGGGGGCCGATTCCTAGGTCAGCCCCAGCATTTT.

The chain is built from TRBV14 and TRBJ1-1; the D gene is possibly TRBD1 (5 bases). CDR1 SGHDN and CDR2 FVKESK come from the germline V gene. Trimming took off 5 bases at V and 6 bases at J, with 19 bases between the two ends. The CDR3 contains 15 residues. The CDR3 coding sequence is TGTGCCAGCAGCGCCCAATGGGGGGGACGGCCTGAAGCTTTCTTT. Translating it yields CASSAQWGGRPEAFF.

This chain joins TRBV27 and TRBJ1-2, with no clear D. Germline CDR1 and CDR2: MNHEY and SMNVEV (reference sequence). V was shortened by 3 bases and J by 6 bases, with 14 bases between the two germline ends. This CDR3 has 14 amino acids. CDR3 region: CASSFSRPIDGYTF. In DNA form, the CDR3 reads TGTGCCAGCAGTTTTTCCCGACCCATAGATGGCTACACCTTC.

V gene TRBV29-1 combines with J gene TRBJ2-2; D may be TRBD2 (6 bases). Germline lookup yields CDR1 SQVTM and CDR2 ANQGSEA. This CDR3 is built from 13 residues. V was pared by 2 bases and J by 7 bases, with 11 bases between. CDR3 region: CSVEHGSNGELFF. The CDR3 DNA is TGCAGCGTTGAACACGGGAGTAACGGGGAGCTGTTTTTT.

The CDR3 coding sequence is TGTGCCAGCAGCAATTTTAGCTCCTACAATGAGCAGTTCTTC. This codes for CASSNFSSYNEQFF. The V call is TRBV7-9, the J call TRBJ2-1; D call uncertain. This CDR3 has 14 amino acids. V lost 5 bases and J 0 bases, leaving 8 bases between the germline ends. Per the germline V gene, CDR1 is SEHNR and CDR2 is FQNEAQ (reference sequence).